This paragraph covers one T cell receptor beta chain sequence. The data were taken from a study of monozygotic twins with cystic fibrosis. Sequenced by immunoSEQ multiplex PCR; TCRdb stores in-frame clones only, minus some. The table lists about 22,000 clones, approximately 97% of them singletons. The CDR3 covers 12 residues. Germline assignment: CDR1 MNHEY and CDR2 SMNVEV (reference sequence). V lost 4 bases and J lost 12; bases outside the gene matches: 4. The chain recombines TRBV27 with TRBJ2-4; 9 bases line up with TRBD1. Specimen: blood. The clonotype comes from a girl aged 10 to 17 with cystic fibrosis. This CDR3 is CASSSPGQGQYF. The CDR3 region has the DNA TGTGCCAGCAGTTCTCCGGGACAGGGTCAGTACTTC.